This T cell receptor beta chain originates from a study of CD4 T cells in relation to SARS-CoV-2 and coronaviruses. Study at large: PBMCs were cultured with antigen for roughly 10 days before TCR beta sequencing.

Germline V gives CDR1 KGHDR, CDR2 SFDVKD. This CDR3 is 13 amino acids long. Between the trimmed V and J ends, which lost 5 bases and 1 base, there was a span of 8 bases. In the case of this clone: Antigen unknown.

TCRdb keeps only in-frame clones here, not all; method: immunoSEQ multiplex PCR. The sample contains about 37,000 clones, 82% of which appear only once. The V and J genes are TRBV24-1 and TRBJ2-7, with a weak D call TRBD2 (6 bases). The material sequenced was naive CD4+ T cells from PBMCs, cultured in vitro. Subset in this sample: naive CD4+ T cells isolated by negative enrichment. The TCR was taken from an adult with COVID-19. In DNA form, the CDR3 reads TGTGCCACCAGTGGTAGCGGATCCTACGAGCAGTACTTC. Amino acid sequence: CATSGSGSYEQYF.